This TCR beta chain was sequenced during a study of shared clonotypes between healthy human individuals. Notes on the study in general: Having only a few donors restricted how much genetic and exposure-history diversity was captured.

Only one count was recorded for this clone. The antigen is unknown. V lost 5 bases to trimming and J lost 0 bases, with 10 bases between them. The CDR3 has 15 residues. CDR1 MNHEY and CDR2 SVGAGI come from the germline V gene. TCRdb's table, derived via immunoSEQ multiplex PCR, lists solely in-frame clones and lacks some. The profile shows 2,500,000 or so clones, under 95% of them singletons. The V and J genes are TRBV6-5 and TRBJ1-4; possible D gene TRBD1, 5 bases. This clonotype was sampled from a man aged 18 to 30 in good health. Some clones in this sample may be carry-over from other donors' samples. The sequenced material came from naive CD4+ T cells from PBMCs. The sample's subset: CD45RA+ positively selected. The CDR3 here is CASSSSGATNEKLFF. CDR3 nucleotides: TGTGCCAGCAGTAGCTCGGGGGCAACTAATGAAAAACTGTTTTTT.